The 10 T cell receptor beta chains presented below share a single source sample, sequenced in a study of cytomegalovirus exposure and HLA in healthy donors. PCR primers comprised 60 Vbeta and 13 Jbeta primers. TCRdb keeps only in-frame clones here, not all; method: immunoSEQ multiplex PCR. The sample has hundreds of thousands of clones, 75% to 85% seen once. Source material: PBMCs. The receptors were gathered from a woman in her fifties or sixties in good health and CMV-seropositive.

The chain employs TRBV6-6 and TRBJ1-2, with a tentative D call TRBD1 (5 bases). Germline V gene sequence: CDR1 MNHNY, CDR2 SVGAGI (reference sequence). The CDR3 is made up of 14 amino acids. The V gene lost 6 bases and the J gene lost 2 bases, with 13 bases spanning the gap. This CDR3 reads CASRFLRGNYGYTF. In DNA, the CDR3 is TGTGCCAGCAGATTCTTACGGGGGAACTATGGCTACACCTTC.

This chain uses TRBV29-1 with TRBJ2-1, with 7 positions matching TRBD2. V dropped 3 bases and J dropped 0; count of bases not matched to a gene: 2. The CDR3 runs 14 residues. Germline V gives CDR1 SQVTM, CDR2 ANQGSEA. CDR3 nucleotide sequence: TGCAGCGTTGACGGCGGGAGCTCCTACAATGAGCAGTTCTTC. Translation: CSVDGGSSYNEQFF.

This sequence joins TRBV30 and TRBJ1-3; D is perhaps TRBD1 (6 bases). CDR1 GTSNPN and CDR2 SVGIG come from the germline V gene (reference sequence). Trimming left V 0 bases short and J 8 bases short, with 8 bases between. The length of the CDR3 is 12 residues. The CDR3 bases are TGTGCCTGGAGTGTAGGGGGACACACCATATATTTT. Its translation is CAWSVGGHTIYF.

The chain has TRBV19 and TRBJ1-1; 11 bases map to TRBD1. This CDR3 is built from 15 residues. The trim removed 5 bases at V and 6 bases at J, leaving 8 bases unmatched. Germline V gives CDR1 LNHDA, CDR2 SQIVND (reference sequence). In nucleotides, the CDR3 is TGTGCCAGTAGTGCGGACAGGGGGCGAGGGGCTGAAGCTTTCTTT. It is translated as CASSADRGRGAEAFF.

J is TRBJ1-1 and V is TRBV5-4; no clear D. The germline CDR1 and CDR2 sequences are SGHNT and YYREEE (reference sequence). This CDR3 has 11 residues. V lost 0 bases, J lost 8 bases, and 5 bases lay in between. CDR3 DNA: TGTGCCAGCAGCTTGGACAGAGAAGCTTTCTTT. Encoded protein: CASSLDREAFF.

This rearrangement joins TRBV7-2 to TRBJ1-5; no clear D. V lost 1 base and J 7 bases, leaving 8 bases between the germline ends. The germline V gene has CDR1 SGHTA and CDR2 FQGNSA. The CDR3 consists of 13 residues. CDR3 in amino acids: CASSLDPGQPQHF. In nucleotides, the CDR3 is TGTGCCAGCAGCTTAGACCCCGGGCAGCCCCAGCATTTT.

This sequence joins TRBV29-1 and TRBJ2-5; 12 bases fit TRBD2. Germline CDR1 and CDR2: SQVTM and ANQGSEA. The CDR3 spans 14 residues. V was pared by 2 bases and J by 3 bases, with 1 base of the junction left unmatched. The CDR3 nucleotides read TGCAGCGTTGAATCTAGCGGGAGGGAAGAGACCCAGTACTTC. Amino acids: CSVESSGREETQYF.

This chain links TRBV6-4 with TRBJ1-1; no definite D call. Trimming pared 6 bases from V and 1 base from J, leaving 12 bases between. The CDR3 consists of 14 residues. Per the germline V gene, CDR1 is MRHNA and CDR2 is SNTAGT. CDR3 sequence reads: CASSPQAQNTEAFF. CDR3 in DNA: TGTGCCAGCAGCCCCCAGGCGCAGAACACTGAAGCTTTCTTT.

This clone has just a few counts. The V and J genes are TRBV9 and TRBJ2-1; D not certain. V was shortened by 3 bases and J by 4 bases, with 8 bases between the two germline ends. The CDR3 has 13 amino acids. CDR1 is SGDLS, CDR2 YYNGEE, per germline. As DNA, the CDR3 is TGTGCCAGCAGCGGCTACTCGTACAATGAGCAGTTCTTC. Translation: CASSGYSYNEQFF.

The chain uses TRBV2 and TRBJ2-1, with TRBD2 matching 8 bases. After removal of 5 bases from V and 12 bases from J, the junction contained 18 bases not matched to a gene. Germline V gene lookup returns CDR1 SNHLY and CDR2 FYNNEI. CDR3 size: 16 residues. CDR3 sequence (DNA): TGTGCCAGCAGTAAAGTTACTAGCGGAATGGGAGAGGTGCAGTTCTTC. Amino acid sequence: CASSKVTSGMGEVQFF.